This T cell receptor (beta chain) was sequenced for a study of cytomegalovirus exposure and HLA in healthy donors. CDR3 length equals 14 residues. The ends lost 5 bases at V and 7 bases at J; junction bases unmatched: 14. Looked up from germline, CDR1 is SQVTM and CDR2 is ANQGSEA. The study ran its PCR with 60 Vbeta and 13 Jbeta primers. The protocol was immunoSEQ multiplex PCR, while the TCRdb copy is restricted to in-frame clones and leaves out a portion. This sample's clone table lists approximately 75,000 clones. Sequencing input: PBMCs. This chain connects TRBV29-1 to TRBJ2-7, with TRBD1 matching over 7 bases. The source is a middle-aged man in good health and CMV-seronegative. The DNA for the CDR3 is TGCAGCGTTAAGGACAGGTCATTGGCCTCTGAGCAGTACTTC. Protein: CSVKDRSLASEQYF.